One T cell receptor (beta chain) is described in this entry. The antigen is not known. The germline V and J ends were trimmed by 0 bases and 15 bases, with 13 bases remaining between them. The CDR3 has 12 residues. Germline lookup yields CDR1 SGHNT and CDR2 YYREEE (reference sequence). The entry originates in a study of shared clonotypes between healthy human individuals. Points from the study as a whole: Non-shared clonotypes displayed generation probabilities falling below those of clonotypes present in all four donors. Sharing of clonotypes among donors was expected to vary with sequencing depth.

Genomic DNA of every subset was divided equally among multiple immunoSEQ plates. Profiled with immunoSEQ multiplex PCR; TCRdb holds only in-frame clones, not every one. The table shows a few million clones, with just under 95% occurring only once. Naive CD45RA+ and memory CD45RA-negative subsets were split from CD4+ cells. The TCR was taken from a man younger than 35 in good health. Some clones in this sample may be carry-over from other donors' samples. The chain employs TRBV5-4 and TRBJ2-1, with D unclear. The sequencing input was naive CD4+ T cells from PBMCs. Subset defined: CD45RA+ positively selected. In DNA form, the CDR3 reads TGTGCCAGCAGCTTGGCTGACACGAAGCTGTTCTTC. Protein: CASSLADTKLFF.